These 28 T cell receptor beta chains originate from one sample sequenced in a study of cytomegalovirus exposure and HLA in healthy donors. This PCR relied on a set of 60 Vbeta primers and 13 Jbeta primers. The assay was immunoSEQ multiplex PCR, and TCRdb's table has in-frame clones only and misses some. The sample holds about 150,000 clones, more than 75% seen once. Sequencing was carried out using PBMCs. Receptors originate from a man aged 25 to 40 in good health and CMV-seropositive.

This clone was observed once. The rearrangement uses TRBV9 and TRBJ1-4; perhaps TRBD1 as D (5 bases). V gave up 4 bases and J gave up 8 bases, with 15 bases separating them. This CDR3 contains 14 residues. From germline, CDR1 is SGDLS and CDR2 YYNGEE. The CDR3 coding sequence is TGTGCCAGCAGCTCCCCCCGGGGGAGGGAAAAACTGTTTTTT. Translating gives CASSSPRGREKLFF.

The V and J genes are TRBV5-1 and TRBJ1-2; TRBD1 aligns across 9 bases. CDR1 is SGHRS, CDR2 YFSETQ, per germline. This CDR3 has 16 amino acids. V lost 0 bases to trimming and J lost 6 bases; unmatched junction nucleotides: 9. The CDR3 region has the DNA TGCGCCAGCAGCTTGGAACGCCCGGGACAGGGAGATGGCTACACCTTC. It codes for CASSLERPGQGDGYTF.

The chain has TRBV10-1 and TRBJ2-1; tentatively, D is TRBD2 (6 bases). The length of the CDR3 is 13 residues. Per the germline V gene, CDR1 is WNHNN and CDR2 is SYGVQD (reference sequence). Trimming shortened V by 0 bases and J by 7 bases, and 7 bases separated the two germline ends. CDR3 bases: TGCGCCAGCAGTGAGTCCGGGGGTAATGAGCAGTTCTTC. Its translation: CASSESGGNEQFF.

This clone has just one count. J is TRBJ2-3 and V is TRBV7-9; 9 bases line up with TRBD2. CDR1 and CDR2 (germline): SEHNR, FQNEAQ (reference sequence). The CDR3 consists of 14 residues. J lost 6 bases, V lost 7 bases, and 8 bases had no gene match. The DNA of the CDR3 is TGTGCCAGCACCGATAGCGGGAGTCGGGATACGCAGTATTTT. It is translated as CASTDSGSRDTQYF.

This clone was seen a handful of times. The rearrangement links TRBV14 to TRBJ2-3; the match to TRBD2 covers 9 bases. Germline loops: CDR1 SGHDN, CDR2 FVKESK. With V trimmed by 2 bases and J by 2 bases, 8 bases remained unmatched. This CDR3 comprises 17 residues. The CDR3 loop reads CASSQTMASGNTDTQYF. The CDR3 region has the DNA TGTGCCAGCAGCCAAACCATGGCTAGCGGGAACACAGATACGCAGTATTTT.

The CDR3 protein is CATLAGGRYEQYF. In DNA form, the CDR3 reads TGTGCCACCCTAGCGGGAGGTAGGTACGAGCAGTACTTC. The V call is TRBV21-1, the J call TRBJ2-7; TRBD2, the table's D call, lacks a check against the DNA. TRBV21-1 is a pseudogene locus. CDR3 size: 13 residues.

This clone was observed a few times. Other DNA sequences in this specimen translate into the identical CDR3. The chain combines TRBV12-5 with TRBJ2-2; D is unclear. The CDR3 runs to 12 residues. Trimming stripped 6 bases from V and 5 bases from J, with 7 bases between. CDR1 is LGHNT, CDR2 FRNRAP, per germline. This CDR3 reads CASGPYTGELFF. The CDR3 coding sequence is TGTGCTAGTGGCCCTTATACCGGGGAGCTGTTTTTT.

A note on this clone: The junction and the germline gene differ at one end; a read error may be behind it. The gene calls are TRBV7-7 and TRBJ2-1, with D perhaps TRBD2 (5 bases). CDR3 length equals 13 residues. Germline V gene sequence: CDR1 SSHAT, CDR2 FNYEAQ (reference sequence). The CDR3 DNA sequence: TGTGCTAGCAGCCCCCTTCGTGAGGGAGAGCAGTTCTTC. This gives the protein CASSPLREGEQFF.

The chain carries TRBV7-8 and TRBJ1-3, with 7 nucleotides matching TRBD1. This CDR3 has 15 residues. Germline V gene sequence: CDR1 SGHVS, CDR2 FQNEAQ. J lost 3 bases, V lost 1 base, and 3 bases had no gene match. CDR3 in DNA: TGTGCCAGCAGCTTAGGGGCAGGGGGTGGAAACACCATATATTTT. It translates to CASSLGAGGGNTIYF.

This clone came up a few times. The gene calls are TRBV6-6 and TRBJ2-2; D is possibly TRBD1 (6 bases). CDR1 is MNHNY and CDR2 is SVGAGI in the germline V gene (reference sequence). Trimming stripped 5 bases from V and 7 bases from J, with 8 bases between. The CDR3 runs to 12 residues. The CDR3 region has the DNA TGTGCCAGCAGTCTAGGGGGCGGGGAGCTGTTTTTT. Translation: CASSLGGGELFF.

This clone was found once. The chain couples TRBV2 to TRBJ1-1; 9 bases map to TRBD1. The germline V gene encodes CDR1 SNHLY and CDR2 FYNNEI. The V gene end was trimmed by 5 bases and the J gene end by 1 base; junction bases not matched to a gene: 5. The CDR3 runs 15 residues. CDR3 protein: CASSPGTGTNTEAFF. The CDR3 DNA sequence: TGTGCCAGCAGTCCCGGGACAGGGACGAACACTGAAGCTTTCTTT.

A word on this clone: One end of the junction varies from germline; a read error may be responsible. This chain uses TRBV6-6 with TRBJ2-1, with TRBD2 identical over 11 bases. This CDR3 region has 15 residues. The germline V gene has CDR1 MNHNY and CDR2 SVGAGI (reference sequence). The CDR3 here is CASSHIGTSGRPSLF. The CDR3 DNA follows: TGTGCCAGCAGCCACATCGGGACTAGCGGTCGCCCATCTCTCTTC.

The chain uses TRBV2 and TRBJ2-1; 10 positions match TRBD2. The CDR3 is 19 residues long. V was clipped by 4 bases and J by 0 bases; unmatched bases: 12. The germline gives CDR1 SNHLY, CDR2 FYNNEI. CDR3 residues: CASSAEAGGPSGSYNEQFF. In DNA form, the CDR3 reads TGTGCCAGCAGTGCGGAAGCGGGAGGGCCCTCTGGCTCCTACAATGAGCAGTTCTTC.

The chain uses TRBV10-2 and TRBJ1-4; 9 nucleotides agree with TRBD1. Germline-derived CDR1 and CDR2 are WSHSY and SAAADI. This CDR3 region has 14 residues. V gave up 6 bases and J gave up 7 bases; unmatched junction bases: 6. CDR3 sequence (DNA): TGCGCCAGCAGCTGGACAGGGGTGGGTGAAAAACTGTTTTTT. Its protein product is CASSWTGVGEKLFF.

This chain connects TRBV15 to TRBJ1-2, with 8 positions matching TRBD1. CDR3 length equals 18 residues. CDR1 is LNHNV and CDR2 is YYDKDF in the germline V gene (reference sequence). Trimming removed 0 bases from V and 2 bases from J; junction bases left unmatched: 11. The CDR3 sequence: CATSRDAAGGVENYGYTF. The CDR3 nucleotides read TGTGCCACCAGCAGAGATGCGGCAGGGGGCGTCGAAAACTATGGCTACACCTTC.

The V gene is TRBV7-3, the J gene TRBJ1-1; a possible D gene is TRBD1 (6 bases). V gave up 8 bases and J gave up 1 base, with 11 bases separating them. The CDR3 runs to 13 residues. The V gene's germline CDR1 is SGHTA and CDR2 FQGTGA. The CDR3 DNA sequence: TGTGCCAGCTCTACAGGGAAGAACACTGAAGCTTTCTTT. It is translated as CASSTGKNTEAFF.

The CDR3 DNA reads as TGTGCCAGCAGTTCCCTCCGGGGAGGCAATGAAAAACTGTTTTTT. It translates to CASSSLRGGNEKLFF. This chain links TRBV6-6 with TRBJ1-4; D gene unclear. Germline values: CDR1 MNHNY, CDR2 SVGAGI (reference sequence). Trimming removed 4 bases at V and 5 bases at J, with 14 bases between. The CDR3 is 15 residues long.

The CDR3 region has the DNA TGCGCCAGCAGCCCAGGACAGGGAAACACTGAAGCTTTCTTT. Its translation: CASSPGQGNTEAFF. This rearrangement joins TRBV10-1 to TRBJ1-1; 8 bases line up with TRBD1. Looked up from germline, CDR1 is WNHNN and CDR2 is SYGVQD (reference sequence). The J segment lost 2 bases and the V segment lost 6 bases, leaving 5 bases of the junction unmatched. The length of the CDR3 is 14 residues.

The genes are TRBV2 and TRBJ2-5, with 13 bases aligning to TRBD2. With V trimmed by 1 base and J by 4 bases, 0 bases remained unmatched. This CDR3 has 15 residues. Per the germline V gene, CDR1 is SNHLY and CDR2 is FYNNEI. The CDR3 nucleotides are TGTGCCAGCAGTGAAGGGACTAGCGGGAGAGAGACCCAGTACTTC. This encodes CASSEGTSGRETQYF.

The chain employs TRBV27 and TRBJ2-5; D gene unclear. This CDR3 has 14 residues. Germline V gives CDR1 MNHEY, CDR2 SMNVEV (reference sequence). V was pared by 2 bases and J by 1 base, with 8 bases between. CDR3 DNA: TGTGCCAGCAGTTTACGGAGCGCCCAAGAGACCCAGTACTTC. Translation gives CASSLRSAQETQYF.

CDR3 in DNA: TGTGCCAGCAACATAGGGGGGGCCGGCTATGGCTACACCTTC. Amino acid sequence: CASNIGGAGYGYTF. The J gene is TRBJ1-2, the V gene TRBV28, with TRBD1 as a possible D gene (6 bases). Germline values: CDR1 MDHEN, CDR2 SYDVKM. The CDR3 spans 14 residues. The germline V and J ends were trimmed by 7 bases and 4 bases, with 16 bases remaining between them.

This clone was seen a handful of times. This sequence joins TRBV4-1 and TRBJ2-5; 10 nucleotides match TRBD2. CDR1 is MGHRA, CDR2 YSYEKL, per germline. This CDR3 contains 17 residues. Germline trimming cut 2 bases from V and 5 bases from J; bases unmatched to any gene: 11. CDR3 DNA sequence: TGCGCCAGCAGCCAACCGGGGCTAGCGGGAGTTAGGGAGACCCAGTACTTC. Protein: CASSQPGLAGVRETQYF.

The chain employs TRBV6-5 and TRBJ2-7; D possibly corresponds to TRBD2 (6 bases). The CDR3 runs 13 residues. Trimming left V 4 bases short and J 3 bases short, with 10 bases between. Germline assignment: CDR1 MNHEY and CDR2 SVGAGI. CDR3 coding DNA: TGTGCCAGCAGTTTAGCGGTGGGCTACGAGCAGTACTTC. It codes for CASSLAVGYEQYF.

The chain is built from TRBV27 and TRBJ2-2; 12 nucleotides agree with TRBD1. With 3 bases clipped from V and 6 bases from J, the junction kept 11 bases outside the gene matches. CDR1 MNHEY and CDR2 SMNVEV come from the germline V gene (reference sequence). The CDR3 covers 18 residues. This CDR3 reads CASSFLKGQGALSGELFF. The DNA for the CDR3 is TGTGCCAGCAGTTTCCTTAAGGGACAGGGGGCTTTATCCGGGGAGCTGTTTTTT.

CDR3 in amino acids: CSVELTGETHEQYF. CDR3 coding DNA: TGCAGCGTTGAACTGACAGGGGAAACCCACGAGCAGTACTTC. The V gene is TRBV29-1, the J gene TRBJ2-7; 8 bases fit TRBD1. After removal of 2 bases from V and 5 bases from J, the junction contained 8 bases not matched to a gene. The length of the CDR3 is 14 residues. Looked up from germline, CDR1 is SQVTM and CDR2 is ANQGSEA.

J is TRBJ1-1 and V is TRBV5-1, with D hard to call. This CDR3 is 14 amino acids long. The ends were cut back, 0 bases at V and 0 bases at J, with 6 bases in the middle. In germline, CDR1 is SGHRS, CDR2 YFSETQ. The CDR3 DNA reads TGCGCCAGCAGCTTGGGAGTTATGAACACTGAAGCTTTCTTT. This codes for CASSLGVMNTEAFF.

The chain uses TRBV10-3 and TRBJ1-2; D perhaps matches TRBD1 (6 bases). The CDR3 is 15 residues long. Germline values: CDR1 ENHRY, CDR2 SYGVKD. V lost 4 bases to trimming and J lost 3 bases, with 15 bases between them. The CDR3 region is CAISALGGGDYGYTF. CDR3 nucleotide sequence: TGTGCCATCAGTGCTTTGGGAGGGGGGGACTATGGCTACACCTTC.

In its sample, this clone was seen once. This chain links TRBV4-1 with TRBJ1-4, with TRBD1 as a possible D gene (6 bases). The ends were cut back, 1 base at V and 5 bases at J, with 14 bases in the middle. CDR3 length: 16 residues. Germline loops: CDR1 MGHRA, CDR2 YSYEKL. The CDR3 DNA is TGCGCCAGCAGCCAAGTCCAGGGGAAGGAGAATGAAAAACTGTTTTTT. Protein sequence: CASSQVQGKENEKLFF.